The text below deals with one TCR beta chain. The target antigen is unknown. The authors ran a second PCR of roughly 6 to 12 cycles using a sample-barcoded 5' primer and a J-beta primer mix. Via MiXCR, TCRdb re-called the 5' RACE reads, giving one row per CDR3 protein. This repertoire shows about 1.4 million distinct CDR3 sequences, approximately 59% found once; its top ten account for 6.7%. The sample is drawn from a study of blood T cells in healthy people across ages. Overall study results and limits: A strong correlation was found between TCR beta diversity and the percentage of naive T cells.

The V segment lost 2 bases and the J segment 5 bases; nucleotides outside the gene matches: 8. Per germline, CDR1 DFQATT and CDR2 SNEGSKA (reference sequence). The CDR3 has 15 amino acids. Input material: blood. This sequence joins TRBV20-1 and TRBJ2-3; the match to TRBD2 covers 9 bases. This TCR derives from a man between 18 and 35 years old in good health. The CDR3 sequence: CSARPTRLAVDTQYF. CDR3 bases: TGCAGTGCTAGACCAACCCGACTAGCGGTAGATACGCAGTATTTT.